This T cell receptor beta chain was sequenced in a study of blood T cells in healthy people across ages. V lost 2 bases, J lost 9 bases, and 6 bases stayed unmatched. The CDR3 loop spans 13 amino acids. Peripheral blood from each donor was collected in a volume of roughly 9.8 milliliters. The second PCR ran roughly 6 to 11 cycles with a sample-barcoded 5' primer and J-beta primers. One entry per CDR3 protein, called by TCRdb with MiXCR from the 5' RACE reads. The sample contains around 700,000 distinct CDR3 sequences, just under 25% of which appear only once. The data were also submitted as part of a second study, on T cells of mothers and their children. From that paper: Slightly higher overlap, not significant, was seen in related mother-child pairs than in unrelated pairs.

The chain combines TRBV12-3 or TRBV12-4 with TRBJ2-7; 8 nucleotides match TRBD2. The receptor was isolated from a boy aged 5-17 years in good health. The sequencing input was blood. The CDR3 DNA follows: TGTGCCAGCAGTTTAAATCCGGGAGGGGGGCAGTACTTC. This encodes CASSLNPGGGQYF.